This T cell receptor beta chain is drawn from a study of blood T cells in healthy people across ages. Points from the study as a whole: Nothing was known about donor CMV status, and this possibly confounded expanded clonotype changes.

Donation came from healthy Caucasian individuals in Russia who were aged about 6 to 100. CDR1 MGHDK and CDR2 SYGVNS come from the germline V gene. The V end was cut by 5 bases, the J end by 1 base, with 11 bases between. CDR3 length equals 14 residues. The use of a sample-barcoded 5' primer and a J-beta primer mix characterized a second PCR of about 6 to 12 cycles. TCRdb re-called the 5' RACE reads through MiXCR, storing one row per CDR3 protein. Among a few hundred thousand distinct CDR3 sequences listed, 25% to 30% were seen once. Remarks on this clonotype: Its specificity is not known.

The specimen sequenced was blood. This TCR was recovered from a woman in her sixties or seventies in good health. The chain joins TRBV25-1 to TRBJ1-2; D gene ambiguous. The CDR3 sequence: CASSIPILNYGYTF. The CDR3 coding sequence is TGTGCCAGCAGTATACCGATCCTTAACTATGGCTACACCTTC.